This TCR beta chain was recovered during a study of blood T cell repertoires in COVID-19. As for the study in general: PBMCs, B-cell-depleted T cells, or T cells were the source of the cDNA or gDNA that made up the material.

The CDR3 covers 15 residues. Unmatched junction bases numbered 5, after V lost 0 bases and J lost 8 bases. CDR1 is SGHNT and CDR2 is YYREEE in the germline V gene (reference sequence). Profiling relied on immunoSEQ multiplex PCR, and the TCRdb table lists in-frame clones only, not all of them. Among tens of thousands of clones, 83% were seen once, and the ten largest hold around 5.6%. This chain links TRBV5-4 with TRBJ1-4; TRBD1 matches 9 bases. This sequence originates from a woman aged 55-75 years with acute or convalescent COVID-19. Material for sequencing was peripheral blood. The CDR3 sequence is CASSLGGTGYEKLFF. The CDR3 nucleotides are TGTGCCAGCAGCTTGGGGGGGACAGGGTACGAAAAACTGTTTTTT.